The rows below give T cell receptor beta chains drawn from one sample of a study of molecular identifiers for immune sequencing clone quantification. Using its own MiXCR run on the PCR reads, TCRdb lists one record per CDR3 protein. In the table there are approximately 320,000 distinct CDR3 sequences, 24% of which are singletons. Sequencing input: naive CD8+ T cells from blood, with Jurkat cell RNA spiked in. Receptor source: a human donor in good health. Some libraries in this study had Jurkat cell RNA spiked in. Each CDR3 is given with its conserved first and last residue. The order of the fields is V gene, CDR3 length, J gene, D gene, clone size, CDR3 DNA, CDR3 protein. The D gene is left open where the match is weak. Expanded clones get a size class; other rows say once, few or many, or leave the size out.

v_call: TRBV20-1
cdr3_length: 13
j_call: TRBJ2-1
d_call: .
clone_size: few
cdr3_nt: TGCAGTGCTAGACCACAGGGGAGGGATGAGCAGTTCTTC
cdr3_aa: CSARPQGRDEQFF

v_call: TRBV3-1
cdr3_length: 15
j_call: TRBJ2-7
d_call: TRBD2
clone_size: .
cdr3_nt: TGTGCCAGCAGCCTAGGTGAGCGGGAGGGCCTCGAGCAGTACTTC
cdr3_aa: CASSLGEREGLEQYF

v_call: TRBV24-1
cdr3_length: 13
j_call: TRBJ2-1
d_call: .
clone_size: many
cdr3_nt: TGTGCCACCAGTGGGACAGTTTACAATGAGCAGTTCTTC
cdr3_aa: CATSGTVYNEQFF

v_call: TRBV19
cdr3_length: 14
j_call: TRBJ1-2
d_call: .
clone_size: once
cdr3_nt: TGTGCCAGTAGTATAGAAGACACTACCTATGGCTACACCTTC
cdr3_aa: CASSIEDTTYGYTF

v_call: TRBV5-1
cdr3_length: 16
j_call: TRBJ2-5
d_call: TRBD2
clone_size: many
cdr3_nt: TGCGCCAGCAGGTTCCCGGGGACTAGCGCACAAGAGACCCAGTACTTC
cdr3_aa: CASRFPGTSAQETQYF

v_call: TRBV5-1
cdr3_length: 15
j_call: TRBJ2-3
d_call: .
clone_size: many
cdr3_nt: TGCGCCAGCAGCTTTTGGGGGGCGAGTGCAGATACGCAGTATTTT
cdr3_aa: CASSFWGASADTQYF

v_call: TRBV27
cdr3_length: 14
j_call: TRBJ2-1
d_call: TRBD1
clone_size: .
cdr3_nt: TGTGCCAGCAGACAGGGGGTGTACTACAATGAGCAGTTCTTC
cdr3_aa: CASRQGVYYNEQFF

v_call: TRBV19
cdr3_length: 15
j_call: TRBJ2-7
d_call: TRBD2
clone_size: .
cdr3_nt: TGTGCCAGTAGTATAGTCGGGGGGAACTCCTACGATCAGTACTTC
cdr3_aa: CASSIVGGNSYDQYF

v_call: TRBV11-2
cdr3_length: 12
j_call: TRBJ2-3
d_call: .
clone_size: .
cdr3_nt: TGTGCCTCCCGTGGGGGCGCGGATACGCAGTATTTT
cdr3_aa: CASRGGADTQYF

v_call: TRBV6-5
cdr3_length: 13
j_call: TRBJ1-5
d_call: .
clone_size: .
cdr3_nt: TGTGCCAGCCGGGCAGGTGTGGTTCAGCCCCAGCATTTT
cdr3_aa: CASRAGVVQPQHF

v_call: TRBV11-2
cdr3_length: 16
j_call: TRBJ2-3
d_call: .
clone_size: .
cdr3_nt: TGTGCCAGCAGCCTCACCGGGAATGTCGGCGCAGATACGCAGTATTTT
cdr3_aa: CASSLTGNVGADTQYF

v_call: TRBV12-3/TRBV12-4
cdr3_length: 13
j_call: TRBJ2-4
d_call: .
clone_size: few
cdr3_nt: TGTGCCAGCAGTTTCGACCAGGAAAACATTCAGTACTTC
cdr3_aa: CASSFDQENIQYF

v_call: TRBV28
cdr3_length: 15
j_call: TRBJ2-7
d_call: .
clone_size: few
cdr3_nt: TGTGCCAGCAGTCCCTATGAGCAGGGGAGCGACGAGCAGTACTTC
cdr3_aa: CASSPYEQGSDEQYF

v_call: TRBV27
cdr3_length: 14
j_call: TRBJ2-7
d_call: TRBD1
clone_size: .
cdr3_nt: TGTGCCAGCAGTTTGGGGACAGGGATGTACGAGCAGTACTTC
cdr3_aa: CASSLGTGMYEQYF

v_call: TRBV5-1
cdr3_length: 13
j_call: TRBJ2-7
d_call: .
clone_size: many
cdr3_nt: TGCGCCAGCAGCTTCGTCGGGGACTACGAGCAGTACTTC
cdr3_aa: CASSFVGDYEQYF

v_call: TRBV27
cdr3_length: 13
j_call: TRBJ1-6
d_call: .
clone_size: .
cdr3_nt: TGTGCCAGCAGTCCCGACGGGGGATCACCCCTCCACTTT
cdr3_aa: CASSPDGGSPLHF

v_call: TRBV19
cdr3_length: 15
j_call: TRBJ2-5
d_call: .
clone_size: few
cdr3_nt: TGTGCCAGTAGTAGCGCATGGGGGTACCAAGAGGCCCAGTACTTC
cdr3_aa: CASSSAWGYQEAQYF

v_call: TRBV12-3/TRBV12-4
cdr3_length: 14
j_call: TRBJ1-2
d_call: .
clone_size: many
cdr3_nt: TGTGCCAGCAGTCCCGGGTCAGGCCTTTATGGCTACACCTTC
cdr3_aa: CASSPGSGLYGYTF

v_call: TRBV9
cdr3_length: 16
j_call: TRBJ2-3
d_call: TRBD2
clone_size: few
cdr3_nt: TGTGCCAGCAGCCCTGCCCCGAGGAGCGGGGCAGATACGCAGTATTTT
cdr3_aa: CASSPAPRSGADTQYF

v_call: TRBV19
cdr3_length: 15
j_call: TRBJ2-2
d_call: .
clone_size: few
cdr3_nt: TGTGCCAGTAGTATAGAAAGTATTTTTATCGGGGAGCTGTTTTTT
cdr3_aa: CASSIESIFIGELFF

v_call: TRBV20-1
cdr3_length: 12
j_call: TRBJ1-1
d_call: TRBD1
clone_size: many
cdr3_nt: TGCAGTGCGTGGACAGGGGGCACTGAAGCTTTCTTT
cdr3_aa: CSAWTGGTEAFF

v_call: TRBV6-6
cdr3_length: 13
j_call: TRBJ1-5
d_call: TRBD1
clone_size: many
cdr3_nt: TGTGCCAACCAGGGGGCTAGCAATCAGCCCCAGCATTTT
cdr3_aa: CANQGASNQPQHF

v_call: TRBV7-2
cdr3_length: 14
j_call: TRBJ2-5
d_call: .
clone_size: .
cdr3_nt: TGTGCCAGCAGCTCAGACACGTACCAAGAGACCCAGTACTTC
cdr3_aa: CASSSDTYQETQYF

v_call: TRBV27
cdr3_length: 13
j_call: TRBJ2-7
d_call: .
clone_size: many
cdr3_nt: TGTGCCAGCAGTTTTACAGGGAGGCACGAGCAGTACTTC
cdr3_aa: CASSFTGRHEQYF

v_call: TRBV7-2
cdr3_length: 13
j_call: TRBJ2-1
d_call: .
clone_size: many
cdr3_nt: TGTGCCAGCAGCTTAGGAGGGGATTTTGAGCAGTTCTTC
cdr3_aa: CASSLGGDFEQFF

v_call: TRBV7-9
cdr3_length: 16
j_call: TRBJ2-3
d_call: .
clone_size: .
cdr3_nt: TGTGCCAGCAGCTTCCAACGGGGGTTCGGCACAGATACGCAGTATTTT
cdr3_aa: CASSFQRGFGTDTQYF

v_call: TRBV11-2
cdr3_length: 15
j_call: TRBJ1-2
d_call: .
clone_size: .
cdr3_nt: TGTGCCAGCAGCTTTCCTTATTCGGGGCCCTATGGCTACACCTTC
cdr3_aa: CASSFPYSGPYGYTF

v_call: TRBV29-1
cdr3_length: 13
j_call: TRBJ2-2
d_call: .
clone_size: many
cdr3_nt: TGCAGCGTCGTAAGCGGGAACACCGGGGAGCTGTTTTTT
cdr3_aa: CSVVSGNTGELFF

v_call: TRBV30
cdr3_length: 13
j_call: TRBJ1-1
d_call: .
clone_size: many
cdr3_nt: TGTGCCTGGAGTGTAACAGGGCTCACTGAAGCTTTCTTT
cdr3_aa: CAWSVTGLTEAFF

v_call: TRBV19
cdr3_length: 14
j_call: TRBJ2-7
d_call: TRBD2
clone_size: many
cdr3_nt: TGTGCCACCAGCCCCGGGACTACCTCCTACGAGCAGTACTTC
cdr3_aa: CATSPGTTSYEQYF

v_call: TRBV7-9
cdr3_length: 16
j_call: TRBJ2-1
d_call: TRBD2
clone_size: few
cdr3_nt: TGTGCCAGCAGTTATCGGACTAGCGGGACCTACAATGAGCAGTTCTTC
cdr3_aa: CASSYRTSGTYNEQFF

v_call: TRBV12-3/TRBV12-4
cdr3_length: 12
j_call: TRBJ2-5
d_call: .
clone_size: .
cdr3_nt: TGTGCCAGCAGTCTTTTCGGAGAGACCCAGTACTTC
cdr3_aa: CASSLFGETQYF

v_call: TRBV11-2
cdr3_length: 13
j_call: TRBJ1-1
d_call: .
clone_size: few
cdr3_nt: TGTGCCAGCAGCTCACTAGATCACACTGAAGCTTTCTTT
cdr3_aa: CASSSLDHTEAFF

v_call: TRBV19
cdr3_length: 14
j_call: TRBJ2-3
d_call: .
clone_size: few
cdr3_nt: TGTGCCAGCAATCCGGGACTCTACACAGATACGCAGTATTTT
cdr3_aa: CASNPGLYTDTQYF

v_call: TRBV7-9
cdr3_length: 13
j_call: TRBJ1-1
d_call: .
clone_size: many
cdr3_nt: TGTGCCAGCAGCTTCGCGGGACGGAATGAAGCTTTCTTT
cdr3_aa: CASSFAGRNEAFF

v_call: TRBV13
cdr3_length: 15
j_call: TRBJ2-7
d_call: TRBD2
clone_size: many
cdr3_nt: TGTGCCAGCAGCCCACGGGGCGGGGGGGCCTACGAGCAGTACTTC
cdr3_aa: CASSPRGGGAYEQYF

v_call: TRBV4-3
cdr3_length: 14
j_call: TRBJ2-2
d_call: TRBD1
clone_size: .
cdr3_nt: TGCGCCAGCAGCCCCGGGACAGGGGCCGGGGAGCTGTTTTTT
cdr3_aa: CASSPGTGAGELFF

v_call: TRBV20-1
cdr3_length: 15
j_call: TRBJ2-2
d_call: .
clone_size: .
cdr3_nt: TGCAGTGCTAGAGATGGGGACGATTCGGCCGGGGAGCTGTTTTTT
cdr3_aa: CSARDGDDSAGELFF

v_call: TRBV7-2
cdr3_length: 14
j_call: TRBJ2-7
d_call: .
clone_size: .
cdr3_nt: TGTGCCAGCAGCTTACCACAGGGCCTCTACGAGCAGTACTTC
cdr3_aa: CASSLPQGLYEQYF

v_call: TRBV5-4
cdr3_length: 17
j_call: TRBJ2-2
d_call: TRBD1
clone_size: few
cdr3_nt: TGTGCCAGCAGCTTGGCCGTGGACAGGGGACGGACCGGGGAGCTGTTTTTT
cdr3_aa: CASSLAVDRGRTGELFF

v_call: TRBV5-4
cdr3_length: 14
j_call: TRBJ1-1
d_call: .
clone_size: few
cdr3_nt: TGTGCCAGCAGCTTGGGAACACGGGCCACTGAAGCTTTCTTT
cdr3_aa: CASSLGTRATEAFF

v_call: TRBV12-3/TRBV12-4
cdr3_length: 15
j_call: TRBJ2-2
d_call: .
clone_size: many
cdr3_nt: TGTGCCAGCAGTCCTAGCGAGACGAACACCGGGGAGCTGTTTTTT
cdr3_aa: CASSPSETNTGELFF

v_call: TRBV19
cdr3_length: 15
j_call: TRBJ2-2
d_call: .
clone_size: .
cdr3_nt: TGTGCCAGTAGTATGGTGGGGCCTGACACCGGGGAGCTGCTTTTT
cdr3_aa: CASSMVGPDTGELLF

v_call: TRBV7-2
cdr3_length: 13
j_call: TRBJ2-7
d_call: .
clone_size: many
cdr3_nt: TGTGCCAGCAGCCCACACAGGGGAGGCGAGCAGTACTTC
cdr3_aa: CASSPHRGGEQYF

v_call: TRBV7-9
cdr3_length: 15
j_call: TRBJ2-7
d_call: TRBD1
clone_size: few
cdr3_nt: TGTGCCAGCAGCTGGGGACAGACCAGCTCCTACGAGCAGTACTTC
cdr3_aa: CASSWGQTSSYEQYF

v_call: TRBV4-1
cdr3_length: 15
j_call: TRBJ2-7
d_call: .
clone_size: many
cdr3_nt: TGCGCCAGCAGTCGCAGTCAAGGGGGACCCTACGAGCAGTACTTC
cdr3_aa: CASSRSQGGPYEQYF

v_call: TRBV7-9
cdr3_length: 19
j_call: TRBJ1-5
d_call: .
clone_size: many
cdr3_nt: TGTGCCAGCAGCCCCTATCCACACACCCCAGGGAAGGATGTTCAGCCCCAGCATTTT
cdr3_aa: CASSPYPHTPGKDVQPQHF